This TCR beta chain was found in a study of T-cell memory formation after mild COVID-19. 5'RACE, which relied on constant-segment primers, yielded TCR alpha and TCR beta cDNA libraries carrying sample barcodes and UMIs. Each CDR3 protein is one row after TCRdb ran MiXCR on the 5' RACE reads. The table lists about 150,000 distinct CDR3 sequences, 5.5% to 7% of them singletons. On this clonotype itself: Its specificity is not known.

Study-wide findings and caveats: Contracting CD4+ clones were located mainly in CM and EM, and CD8+ clones in EMRA. Clones contracting across day 15 to 85 had a balanced CD4/CD8 profile; later expanding clones leaned CD4+.

Germline V lookup: CDR1 SGHVS, CDR2 FNYEAQ. The CDR3 length is 15 residues. Trimming took 4 bases from V and 2 from J, leaving 11 bases between them. The clonotype was recovered from an adult woman who had mild COVID-19 (a few samples of this study predate the infection). Cell type and time point are not known. Sequencing was done on a sample of PBMCs or a T cell subset sorted from them (not recorded which). This chain uses TRBV7-6 with TRBJ2-2, with D perhaps assigned TRBD1 or TRBD2 (5 bases each). The CDR3 is CASSSTGGNTGELFF. CDR3 DNA sequence: TGTGCCAGCAGCTCGACTGGGGGAAACACCGGGGAGCTGTTTTTT.